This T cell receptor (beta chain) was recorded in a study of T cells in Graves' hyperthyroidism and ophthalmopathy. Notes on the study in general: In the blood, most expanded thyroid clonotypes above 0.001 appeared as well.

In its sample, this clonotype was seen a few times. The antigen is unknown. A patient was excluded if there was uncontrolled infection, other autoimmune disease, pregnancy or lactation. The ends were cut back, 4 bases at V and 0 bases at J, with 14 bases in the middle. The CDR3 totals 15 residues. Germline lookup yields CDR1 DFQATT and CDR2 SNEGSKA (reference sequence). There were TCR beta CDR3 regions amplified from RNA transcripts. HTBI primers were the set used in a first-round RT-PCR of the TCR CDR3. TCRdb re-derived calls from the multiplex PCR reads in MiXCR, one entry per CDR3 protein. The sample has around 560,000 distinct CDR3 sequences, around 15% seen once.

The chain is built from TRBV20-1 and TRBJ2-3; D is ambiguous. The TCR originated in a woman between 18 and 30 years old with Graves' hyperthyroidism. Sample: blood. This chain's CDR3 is CSAKELLRSTDTQYF. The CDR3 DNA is TGCAGTGCTAAAGAACTACTCCGTAGCACAGATACGCAGTATTTT.